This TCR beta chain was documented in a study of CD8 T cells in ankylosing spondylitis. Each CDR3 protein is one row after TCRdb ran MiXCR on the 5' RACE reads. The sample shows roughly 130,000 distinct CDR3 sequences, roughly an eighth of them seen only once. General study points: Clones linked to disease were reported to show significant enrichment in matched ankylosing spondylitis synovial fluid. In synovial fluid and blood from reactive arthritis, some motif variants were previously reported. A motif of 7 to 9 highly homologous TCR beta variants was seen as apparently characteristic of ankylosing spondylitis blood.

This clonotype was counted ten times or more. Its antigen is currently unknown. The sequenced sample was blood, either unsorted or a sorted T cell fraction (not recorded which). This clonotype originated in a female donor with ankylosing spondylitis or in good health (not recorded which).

The CDR3 here is CASSVMGRTQYF. Here the CDR3 DNA reads TGTGCCAGCAGTGTTATGGGGAGAACCCAGTACTTC. The V and J genes are TRBV6-1 and TRBJ2-5, with D maybe TRBD2 (5 bases). The germline gives CDR1 MNHNS, CDR2 SASEGT. Trimming shortened V by 4 bases and J by 8 bases, and 11 bases separated the two germline ends. This CDR3 spans 12 amino acids.